The rows below give T cell receptor beta chains drawn from one sample of a study of T cell changes during pregnancy in multiple sclerosis. Assay: immunoSEQ multiplex PCR; the TCRdb copy retains only in-frame clones and omits some. The sample yields about 40,000 clones, approximately 91% seen once. Sequencing input: PBMCs (not recorded whether the cells were cultured). The receptors here all came from a female donor with multiple sclerosis, enrolled in a pregnancy study. Both conserved end residues are part of each CDR3. A D gene is named only where the DNA matches it firmly. Size tells how often a clone was seen (once, few, many) or the class of an expanded clone, and some rows leave it out.

CDR3 DNA | CDR3 protein | D gene | J gene | V gene | clone size | CDR3 length
TGCAGCGTCGGGGACGGAGGGTATGGCTACACCTTC | CSVGDGGYGYTF | NA | TRBJ1-2 | TRBV29-1 | NA | 12
TGTGCCAGCAGTTATCAGGGGAGAGGGGGGGAAACTGAAGCTTTCTTT | CASSYQGRGGETEAFF | NA | TRBJ1-1 | TRBV6-6 | NA | 16
TGTGCCAGCAGCTTAACCCTGTCTGACTACGAGCAGTACTTC | CASSLTLSDYEQYF | NA | TRBJ2-7 | TRBV7-2 | NA | 14
TGTGCCAGCAGCCAAGTGCCAACTAGCGGGGGGAGCACAGATACGCAGTATTTT | CASSQVPTSGGSTDTQYF | TRBD2 | TRBJ2-3 | TRBV4-2 | NA | 18
TGTGCCAGCAGGGCGGCGTCAAGCTCTGGAAACACCATATATTTT | CASRAASSSGNTIYF | NA | TRBJ1-3 | TRBV6-6 | NA | 15
TGTGCCAGCAGTGTTTGGGGGGAAGCTTTCTTT | CASSVWGEAFF | NA | TRBJ1-1 | TRBV2 | NA | 11
TGCGCCAGCTTCCCGGAGGGGGCATTAGAGACCCAGTACTTC | CASFPEGALETQYF | NA | TRBJ2-5 | TRBV5-1 | once | 14
TGTGCCAGCAGCTTTCGAGTCCCGGGTTTGGAGACCCAGTACTTC | CASSFRVPGLETQYF | NA | TRBJ2-5 | TRBV5-4 | NA | 15
TGCGCCAGCAGCCCCCCATTACCGGGAATGAACACTGAAGCTTTCTTT | CASSPPLPGMNTEAFF | NA | TRBJ1-1 | TRBV5-1 | NA | 16
TGTGCCAGCAGCCTAAGACAGGAGCGTAATGAAAAACTGTTTTTT | CASSLRQERNEKLFF | NA | TRBJ1-4 | TRBV5-6 | NA | 15
TGTGCCAGCAGCTTGGCCGATCGGGACTTAATAGTTTATGAGCAGTTCTTC | CASSLADRDLIVYEQFF | NA | TRBJ2-1 | TRBV7-9 | NA | 17
TGCGCCAGCAGCTTGGACACTCATAATGAGCAGTTCTTC | CASSLDTHNEQFF | NA | TRBJ2-1 | TRBV5-1 | NA | 13
TGTGCCAGCAGTTCCGCAGGGGGCGACTTCACTGAAGCTTTCTTT | CASSSAGGDFTEAFF | TRBD1 | TRBJ1-1 | TRBV27 | NA | 15
TGTGCCAGCAGCTTAGTCTGGTGGGGCTACACCTTC | CASSLVWWGYTF | NA | TRBJ1-2 | TRBV11-3 | NA | 12
TGTGCCACCAGCAGAGTTTCAGAGATCCCTAACTATGGCTACACCTTC | CATSRVSEIPNYGYTF | NA | TRBJ1-2 | TRBV15 | NA | 16
TGTGCCAGCAGCTTAGATCGGACCAGGGGGGCACGGGAAGCTTTCTTT | CASSLDRTRGAREAFF | TRBD1 | TRBJ1-1 | TRBV11-2 | few | 16
TGTGCCAGCAGCGGATTGACAGGGGGCAGCAATCAGCCCCAGCATTTT | CASSGLTGGSNQPQHF | TRBD1 | TRBJ1-5 | TRBV2 | NA | 16
TGTGCCATCAGGCCGGGGATTGTGAACACTGAAGCTTTCTTT | CAIRPGIVNTEAFF | NA | TRBJ1-1 | TRBV10-3 | once | 14
TGCGCCAGCAGAACAGGGTATACCTACAATGAGCAGTTCTTC | CASRTGYTYNEQFF | NA | TRBJ2-1 | TRBV5-1 | NA | 14
TGTGCCAGCAGCCAACGAAATCGACAGGGGCCCACCGGGGAGCTGTTTTTT | CASSQRNRQGPTGELFF | TRBD1 | TRBJ2-2 | TRBV14 | NA | 17